Below are 5 T cell receptor beta chains sequenced from a single sample in a study of blood T cell repertoires in COVID-19. Libraries were prepared by immunoSEQ multiplex PCR; TCRdb keeps only in-frame clonotypes and omits some of them. The sample has about 220,000 clones, roughly 80% seen once. Sample: peripheral blood. The receptors were sampled from a woman aged 65 to 85 with COVID-19, enrolled during active disease.

Comments on this clone: A read error may produce the germline difference seen at one junction end. This chain links TRBV11-3 with TRBJ2-3; maybe TRBD1 (5 bases). The CDR3 loop spans 16 amino acids. Germline assignment: CDR1 SGHNT and CDR2 YENEEA. The DNA of the CDR3 is TGTGCCAGCGGCTTAGCTTGGGGCTTTGGTACAGATACGCAGTATTTT. It specifies CASGLAWGFGTDTQYF.

V is TRBV7-9 and J is TRBJ1-3; D not certain. The CDR3 is 11 residues long. Germline V lookup: CDR1 SEHNR, CDR2 FQNEAQ (reference sequence). V shed 3 bases and J shed 7 bases, with 4 bases lying between them. The CDR3 DNA follows: TGTGCCAGCAGCTTCGGGAACACCATATATTTT. It codes for CASSFGNTIYF.

This clone was counted once. The chain is built from TRBV6-6 and TRBJ1-1, with 11 nucleotides matching TRBD1. The CDR3 is made up of 15 amino acids. Germline assignment: CDR1 MNHNY and CDR2 SVGAGI (reference sequence). The junction had 8 bases not matched to a gene; V was cut back by 7 bases and J by 4 bases. The CDR3 DNA reads TGTGCCAGCACCGGGGCCGGGACAGGGGGCACTGAAGCTTTCTTT. This codes for CASTGAGTGGTEAFF.

V gene TRBV28 combines with J gene TRBJ1-1; perhaps TRBD1 as D (5 bases). V lost 2 bases and J lost 12, with 13 bases in between. CDR3 length equals 12 residues. Germline CDR1 MDHEN, CDR2 SYDVKM. This chain's CDR3 is CASSLRQGKTFF. In DNA form, the CDR3 reads TGTGCCAGCAGTTTACGCCAGGGAAAAACTTTCTTT.

The chain employs TRBV19 and TRBJ2-1; 10 bases line up with TRBD1. Germline CDR1 reads LNHDA; CDR2 reads SQIVND (reference sequence). With V trimmed by 5 bases and J by 7 bases, 8 bases remained unmatched. CDR3 length: 15 amino acids. CDR3 residues: CASSPRTGGRNEQFF. CDR3 DNA sequence: TGTGCCAGTAGTCCGCGGACAGGGGGAAGGAATGAGCAGTTCTTC.